The clone carrying this T cell receptor beta chain is a singleton in its sample. The source of the sample is a study of control samples from healthy donors and cancer patients. Assay: immunoSEQ multiplex PCR; the TCRdb copy retains only in-frame clones and omits some. In the table there are 50,000 to 75,000 clones, approximately 85% of which are singletons. CDR1 LNHDA and CDR2 SQIVND come from the germline V gene (reference sequence). The CDR3 consists of 13 residues. Between the trimmed V and J ends, which lost 6 bases and 3 bases, there was a span of 12 bases. The chain is built from TRBV19 and TRBJ2-7; TRBD1 is a possible D gene (5 bases). Sample: blood. This sequence was found in a middle-aged man in good health. This CDR3 reads CASSMDTNYEQYF. Here the CDR3 DNA reads TGTGCCAGTAGCATGGACACCAACTACGAGCAGTACTTC.